This T cell receptor (beta chain) was documented in a study of naive and memory T cell subsets. Findings and limits, study-wide: The power law exponent of TCR abundance differed between naive and memory cells. A few larger clonotypes appeared in naive repertoires, especially CD8, possibly memory cells re-expressing CD45RA.

An equimolar mix of two oligonucleotides served as the beta constant-region primer for TRBC1 and TRBC2. Nested alpha and beta constant-region primers with the SP2 primer drove four PCR rounds on ligated cDNA. TCRdb analysed the UMI-ligation and nested PCR reads with MiXCR anew, one entry per CDR3 protein. Of about 100,000 distinct CDR3 sequences listed, about 14% are singletons. The CDR3 contains 13 residues. Germline assignment: CDR1 SQVTM and CDR2 ANQGSEA. CD8 T cells were positively selected from what remained after CD4 positive selection. Cells stained for CD3, CD4, CD8, CD45RA, CD27 and viability were sorted into four CD45RA/CD27 subsets. Comments on this clonotype: What it recognizes is unknown.

What was sequenced was naive CD8+ T cells from blood. This chain links TRBV29-1 with TRBJ2-1; 11 bases line up with TRBD2. This TCR was recovered from a human donor in good health. The CDR3 reads CSAGTSGYNEQFF. The CDR3 nucleotides read TGCAGTGCCGGGACTAGCGGATACAATGAGCAGTTCTTC.